This TCR beta chain was obtained from a study of PD-L1 blockade in urothelial cancer. Study overall: Researchers looked at the blood 3 weeks (second dose) and 6 weeks after treatment began. T cells were recovered from blood samples at a median of around 140,000.

Sequencing was performed with immunoSEQ multiplex PCR; in TCRdb, only in-frame clones are kept and a portion is missing. The data hold 35,000 to 45,000 clones, with around 90% observed a single time. Time point described: peripheral blood 6 weeks after treatment start. This CDR3 has 15 residues. V trimming: 4 bases; J trimming: 7 bases; junction bases outside the gene matches: 6. Germline CDR1 SGHNT, CDR2 YYREEE (reference sequence). V and J are TRBV5-4 and TRBJ2-1, with 12 bases identical to TRBD2. The receptor was derived from a man between 65 and 80 years old with urothelial cancer. The sequencing here drew on PBMCs, taken around atezolizumab (anti-PD-L1) treatment. This chain's CDR3 is CASSPTSGSGNEQFF. CDR3 bases: TGTGCCAGCAGCCCGACTAGCGGGAGTGGTAATGAGCAGTTCTTC.